This record concerns one TCR beta chain sequence. This specimen belongs to a study of cytomegalovirus exposure and HLA in healthy donors. Vbeta (60) and Jbeta (13) primers were used in the PCR. Repertoires were generated with immunoSEQ multiplex PCR, while TCRdb's copy carries only in-frame clones and drops some. Its listing shows around 130,000 clones. Looked up from germline, CDR1 is SGDLS and CDR2 is YYNGEE. V was trimmed by 0 bases and J by 0 bases, leaving 3 bases between them. The CDR3 runs to 13 residues. The source is a woman aged 60-75 years in good health and CMV-seronegative. V and J are TRBV9 and TRBJ1-1; D gene unclear. The sample consisted of PBMCs. DNA of the CDR3: TGTGCCAGCAGCGTAGACTTGAACACTGAAGCTTTCTTT. Translated, it gives CASSVDLNTEAFF.